This T cell receptor (beta chain) was obtained from a study of identical twins. Study-wide findings and caveats: There was an excess of low generation probability in the out-of-frame alpha sequences that twins shared.

On this clonotype: Its antigen is currently unknown.

The CDR3 totals 13 residues. The V gene lost 5 bases and the J gene lost 3 bases, with 8 bases spanning the gap. Healthy Caucasian donors formed the entire cohort. One entry per CDR3 protein results from TCRdb running MiXCR on the 5' RACE reads. In the table there are 1.5 million to 2 million distinct CDR3 sequences, under 35% of which are singletons. This receptor was identified in a newborn girl in good health. The chain is built from TRBV12-3 or TRBV12-4 and TRBJ1-5; D is undetermined. Sequenced material: cord blood. CDR3 protein: CASSTGNNQPQHF. The CDR3 nucleotides read TGTGCCAGCAGTACGGGGAACAATCAGCCCCAGCATTTT.